Reported below is one T cell receptor beta chain. What it binds is not known. Time point denoted: blood 2 weeks post-SBRT. The treatment is: 15 Gy SBRT to primary tumor, nephrectomy 4 weeks later. Blood was sampled at baseline, 2 weeks and 4 weeks after SBRT. This renal cell carcinoma was of the clear cell type. The sample is drawn from a study of radiation and T cells in renal cell carcinoma. Profiled with immunoSEQ multiplex PCR; TCRdb holds only in-frame clones, not every one. The sample carries tens of thousands of clones, roughly 79% recorded once. Points from the study as a whole: Baseline intratumoral clonotype presence is unknown without pretreatment biopsies. In blood, top tumor clones expanded by 2 weeks, shrinking by 4.

This sequence was found in a man in his 60s with renal cell carcinoma. Sample: blood, taken from a patient whose treatment included radiotherapy and nephrectomy.

CDR3 region: CASSQDRGGHGELFF. The CDR3 DNA follows: TGCGCCAGCAGCCAGGACAGGGGCGGTCACGGGGAGCTGTTTTTT. J is TRBJ2-2 and V is TRBV4-1, with 9 bases identical to TRBD1. Germline CDR1 reads MGHRA; CDR2 reads YSYEKL. V lost 3 bases and J lost 7; bases outside the gene matches: 6. The length of the CDR3 is 15 residues.